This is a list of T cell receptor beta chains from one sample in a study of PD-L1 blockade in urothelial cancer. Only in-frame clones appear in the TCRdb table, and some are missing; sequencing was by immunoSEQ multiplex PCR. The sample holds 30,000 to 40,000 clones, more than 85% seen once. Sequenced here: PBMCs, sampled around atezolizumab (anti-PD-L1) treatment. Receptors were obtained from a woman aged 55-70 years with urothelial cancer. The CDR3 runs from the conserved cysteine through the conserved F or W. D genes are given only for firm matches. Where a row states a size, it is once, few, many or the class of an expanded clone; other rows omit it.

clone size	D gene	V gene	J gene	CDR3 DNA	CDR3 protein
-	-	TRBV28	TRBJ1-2	TGTGCCAGCAGTTCCGCTCGGGGTGGTGCGGGCTTGGAGGGCTACACCTTC	CASSSARGGAGLEGYTF
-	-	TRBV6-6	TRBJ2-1	TGTGCCAGCAGTTACAGGGGAGGTGAGCAGTTCTTC	CASSYRGGEQFF
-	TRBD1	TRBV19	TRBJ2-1	TGTGCCAGTAGTATGGGGGGACAGGGTTATGAGCAGTTCTTC	CASSMGGQGYEQFF
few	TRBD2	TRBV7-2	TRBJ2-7	TGTGCCAGCAGCTTACAGACTAGCGGGCCCTACGAGCAGTACTTC	CASSLQTSGPYEQYF
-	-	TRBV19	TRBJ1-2	TGTGCCAGTAGTACAGGTGTCTCTGGCTACACCTTC	CASSTGVSGYTF
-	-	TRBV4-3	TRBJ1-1	TGCGCCAGCAGCCAAGGAGGGCTCACTGAAGCTTTCTTT	CASSQGGLTEAFF
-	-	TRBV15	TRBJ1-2	TGTGCCACCAGCGCCGGGAACGCTAACTATGGCTACACCTTC	CATSAGNANYGYTF
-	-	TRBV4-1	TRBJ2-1	TGCGCCAGCAGCCAAGACGTAGCCGAAACATACAATGAGCAGTTCTTC	CASSQDVAETYNEQFF
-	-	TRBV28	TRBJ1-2	TGTGCCAGCAGTTTTTTGGACGGGAACTACTATGGCTACACCTTC	CASSFLDGNYYGYTF
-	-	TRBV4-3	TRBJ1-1	TGCGCCAGCAGCCAAGTTCCCAGGGCAAACACTGAAGCTTTCTTT	CASSQVPRANTEAFF
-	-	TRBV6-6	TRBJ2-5	TGTGCCAGCAACGAACAGGGAATACTGGGGGAGACCCAGTACTTC	CASNEQGILGETQYF
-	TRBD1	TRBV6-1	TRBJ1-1	TGTGCCAGCAGTGGGCTGCCGGGACAGGATAATGAAGCTTTCTTT	CASSGLPGQDNEAFF
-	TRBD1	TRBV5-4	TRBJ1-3	TGTGCCAGCAGCTTAGGACAGGGGCGAAGCTCTGGAAACACCATATATTTT	CASSLGQGRSSGNTIYF
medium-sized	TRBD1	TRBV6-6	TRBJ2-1	TGTGCCAGCACCTCAGACAGGGTAAACTATGAGCAGTTCTTC	CASTSDRVNYEQFF
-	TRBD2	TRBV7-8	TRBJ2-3	TGTGCCAGCAGCCTCTGGACTAGCGGTAGCACAGATACGCAGTATTTT	CASSLWTSGSTDTQYF
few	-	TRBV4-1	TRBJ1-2	TGCGCCAGCAGCCAAGAAGGGTACAGGGAAGATGGCTACACCTTC	CASSQEGYREDGYTF
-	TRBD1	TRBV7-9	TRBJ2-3	TGTGCCAGCAGCTTAAGGGGGCAGGGTGGCACAGATACGCAGTATTTT	CASSLRGQGGTDTQYF
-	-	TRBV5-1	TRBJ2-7	TGCGCCAGCAGCTTTATGGGAAGGTCGGGGGAGCAGTACTTC	CASSFMGRSGEQYF
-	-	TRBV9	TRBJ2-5	TGTGCCAGCAGCGTAGGTCCCGGAGCGCAAGAGACCCAGTACTTC	CASSVGPGAQETQYF
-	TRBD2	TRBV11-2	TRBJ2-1	TGTGCCAGCAGCCTCGGGACTAGCGGATACAATGAGCAGTTCTTC	CASSLGTSGYNEQFF
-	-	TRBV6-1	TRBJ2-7	TGTGCCAGCAGTGTACTATCCTACGAGCAGTACTTC	CASSVLSYEQYF
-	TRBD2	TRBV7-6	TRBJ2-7	TGTGCCAGCAGCTTAGCACTAGCGGTACACTACGAGCAGTACTTC	CASSLALAVHYEQYF
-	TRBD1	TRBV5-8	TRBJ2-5	TGTGCCAGCAGCTGGGGACAGGTTCAAGAGACCCAGTACTTC	CASSWGQVQETQYF
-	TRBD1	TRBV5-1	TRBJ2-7	TGCGCCAGCAGCTCGTCCGGGACAGGGGTCCTAGGGGAGCAGTACTTC	CASSSSGTGVLGEQYF
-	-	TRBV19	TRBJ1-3	TGTGCCAGTAGTATAGGTGCAGCGCGGGCCTCTGGAAACACCATATATTTT	CASSIGAARASGNTIYF
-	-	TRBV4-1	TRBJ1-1	TGCGCCAGCAGCCCCTGGAGGGGTCTGACTGAAGCTTTCTTT	CASSPWRGLTEAFF
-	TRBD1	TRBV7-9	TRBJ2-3	TGTGCCAGCAGCCCAGGGACAGGTGTGACGACAGATACGCAGTATTTT	CASSPGTGVTTDTQYF
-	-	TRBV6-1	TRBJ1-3	TGTGCCAGCAGTGAATGGTATCGGGCCAGTCCGGGAGGAAACACCATATATTTT	CASSEWYRASPGGNTIYF
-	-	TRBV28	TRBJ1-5	TGTGCCAGCAGTTCCCCAAATGAAGGGGTACCGGGGGATCAGCCCCAGCATTTT	CASSSPNEGVPGDQPQHF
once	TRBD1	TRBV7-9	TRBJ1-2	TGTGCCAGCAGCTACGGGGACAGGATTGGCTACACCTTC	CASSYGDRIGYTF
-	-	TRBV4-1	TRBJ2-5	TGCGCCAGCAGCCAAGCTGGTAACTACCAAGAGACCCAGTACTTC	CASSQAGNYQETQYF
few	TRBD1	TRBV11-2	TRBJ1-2	TGTGCCAGCAGCCCGGGACAGTTCTATGGCTACACCTTC	CASSPGQFYGYTF
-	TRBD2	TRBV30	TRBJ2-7	TGTGCCTGGAGTTCTGCGGCTAGCGGGAGCCAATACGAGCAGTACTTC	CAWSSAASGSQYEQYF
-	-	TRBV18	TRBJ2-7	TGTGCCAGCTCACCACCCCGTTTTGGGCTCCACGAGCAGTACTTC	CASSPPRFGLHEQYF
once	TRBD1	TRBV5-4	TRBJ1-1	TGTGCCACGACGACAGGGGGCGCGGGGGGCACTGAAGCTTTCTTT	CATTTGGAGGTEAFF
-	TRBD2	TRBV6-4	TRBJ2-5	TGTGCCAGCAGTGACGCGGGACTAGCGGGAGAACAAGAGACCCAGTACTTC	CASSDAGLAGEQETQYF
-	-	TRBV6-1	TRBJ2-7	TGTGCCAGCAGTACCCCGGAGGGGCGCTACGAGCAGTACTTC	CASSTPEGRYEQYF
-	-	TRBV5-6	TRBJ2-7	TGTGCCAGCAGCTTGGCCGGAGGACAGCTCTACGAGCAGTACTTC	CASSLAGGQLYEQYF
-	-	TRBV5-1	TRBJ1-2	TGCGCCAGCAGCTACGGGACAAGGGTCGGCTACACCTTC	CASSYGTRVGYTF
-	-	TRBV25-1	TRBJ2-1	TGTGCCAGCACTAGGGGTTACAATGAGCAGTTCTTC	CASTRGYNEQFF
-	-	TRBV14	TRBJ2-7	TGTGCCAGCAGCCAGCAACAGGGATACGAGCAGTACTTC	CASSQQQGYEQYF
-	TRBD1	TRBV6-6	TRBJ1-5	TGTGCCAGCACCAGGGGGAAACAGGGGGCGGATCAGCCCCAGCATTTT	CASTRGKQGADQPQHF
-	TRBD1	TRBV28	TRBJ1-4	TGTGCCAGCCGGACAGGGAAGGGTGAAAAACTGTTTTTT	CASRTGKGEKLFF
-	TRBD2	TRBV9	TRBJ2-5	TGTGCCAGCGCAGGAGGGACTAGCACGGGGGAGACCCAGTACTTC	CASAGGTSTGETQYF
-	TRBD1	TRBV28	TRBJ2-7	TGTGCCAGCAGTTTAGGACAGGGTGTTGTCTACGAGCAGTACTTC	CASSLGQGVVYEQYF
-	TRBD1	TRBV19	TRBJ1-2	TGTGCCAGTAGTATTCTTGGGACAGGGGGCGAAGGCTACACCTTC	CASSILGTGGEGYTF
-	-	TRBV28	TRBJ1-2	TGTGCCAGCAGTTTCCAGGGCACGGGCTATGGCTACACCTTC	CASSFQGTGYGYTF
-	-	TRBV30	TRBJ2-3	TGTGCCTGGAGTGTACTGAGCCCCTCCGCCGCAGATACGCAGTATTTT	CAWSVLSPSAADTQYF
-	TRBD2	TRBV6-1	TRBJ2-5	TGTGCCAGCAAGCGGGACTCCCAAGAGACCCAGTACTTC	CASKRDSQETQYF
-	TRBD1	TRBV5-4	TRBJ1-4	TGTGCCAGCAGCAGTAGGGCAGGGGGCCATAAAACTGAAAAACTGTTTTTT	CASSSRAGGHKTEKLFF
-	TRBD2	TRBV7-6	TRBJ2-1	TGTGCCAGCAGCTCCAGACTAGCGGGAGATCACAGGGGAAATGAGCAGTTCTTC	CASSSRLAGDHRGNEQFF